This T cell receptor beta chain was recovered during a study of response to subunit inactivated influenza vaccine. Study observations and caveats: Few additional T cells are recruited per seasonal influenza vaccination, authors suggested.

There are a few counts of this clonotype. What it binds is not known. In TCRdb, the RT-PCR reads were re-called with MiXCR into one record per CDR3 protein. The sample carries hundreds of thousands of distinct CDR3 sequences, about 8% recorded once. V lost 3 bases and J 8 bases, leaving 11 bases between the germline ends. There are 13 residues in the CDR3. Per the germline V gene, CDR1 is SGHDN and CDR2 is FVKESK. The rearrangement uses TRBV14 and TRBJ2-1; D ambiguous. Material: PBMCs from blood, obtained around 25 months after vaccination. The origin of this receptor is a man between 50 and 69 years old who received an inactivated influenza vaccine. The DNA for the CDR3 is TGTGCCAGCAGCCATTTACGGGCCTATGAGCAGTTCTTC. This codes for CASSHLRAYEQFF.